This T cell receptor (beta chain) was retrieved from a study of shared clonotypes between healthy human individuals. The CDR3 extends over 13 amino acids. CDR1 is SGDLS, CDR2 YYNGEE, per germline. Between the trimmed V and J ends, which lost 4 bases and 5 bases, there was a span of 12 bases. Clones were sequenced by immunoSEQ multiplex PCR, and TCRdb holds only the in-frame ones, with some missing. The data contain approximately 2.5 million clones, approximately 92% of them singletons. About this clone: Its antigen is still unknown.

Study-wide results and limits: Researchers sampled only blood; tissue repertoires likely differ.

V and J are TRBV9 and TRBJ1-1; D call uncertain. The source of this sequence is a man aged 18-30 years in good health. Material: naive CD4+ T cells sorted from blood. Subset described: CD45RA+ positively selected. The DNA of the CDR3 is TGTGCCAGCAGCCCCATTCTAGGGACTGAAGCTTTCTTT. This gives the protein CASSPILGTEAFF.